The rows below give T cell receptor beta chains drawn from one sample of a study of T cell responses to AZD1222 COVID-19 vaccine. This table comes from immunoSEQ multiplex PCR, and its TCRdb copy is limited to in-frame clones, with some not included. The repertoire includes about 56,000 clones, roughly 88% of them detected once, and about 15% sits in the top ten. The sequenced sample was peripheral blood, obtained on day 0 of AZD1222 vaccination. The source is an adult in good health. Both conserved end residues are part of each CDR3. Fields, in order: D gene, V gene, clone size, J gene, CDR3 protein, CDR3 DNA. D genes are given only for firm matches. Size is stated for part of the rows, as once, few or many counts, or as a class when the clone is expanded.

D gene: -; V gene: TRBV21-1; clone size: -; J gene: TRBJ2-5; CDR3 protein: CASSILPGGRNQETQYF; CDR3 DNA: TGTGCCAGCAGCATATTACCCGGGGGCAGAAACCAAGAGACCCAGTACTTC
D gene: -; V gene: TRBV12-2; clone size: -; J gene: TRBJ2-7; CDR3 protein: CASRLAEDGGLFYEQYF; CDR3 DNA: TGTGCAAGTCGCTTAGCCGAGGACGGGGGACTCTTCTACGAGCAGTACTTC
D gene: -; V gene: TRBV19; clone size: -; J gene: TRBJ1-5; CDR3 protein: CASNGAGGIVWDQPQHF; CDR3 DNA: TGTGCCAGTAATGGGGCTGGGGGAATCGTGTGGGATCAGCCCCAGCATTTT
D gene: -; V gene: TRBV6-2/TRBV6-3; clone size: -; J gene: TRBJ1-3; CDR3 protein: CASSWRGPNSGNTIYF; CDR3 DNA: TGTGCCAGCAGTTGGAGAGGGCCTAACTCTGGAAACACCATATATTTT
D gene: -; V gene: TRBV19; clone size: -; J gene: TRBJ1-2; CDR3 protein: CASSIDRVYYGYTF; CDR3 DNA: TGTGCCAGTAGTATAGACAGGGTCTACTATGGCTACACCTTC
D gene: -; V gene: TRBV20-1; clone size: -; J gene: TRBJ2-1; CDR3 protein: CSAGEQFF; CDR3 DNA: TGCAGTGCCGGTGAGCAGTTCTTC
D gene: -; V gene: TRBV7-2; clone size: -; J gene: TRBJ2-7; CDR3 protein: CATSLKGGYEQYF; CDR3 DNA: TGTGCCACCTCACTAAAGGGGGGGTACGAGCAGTACTTC
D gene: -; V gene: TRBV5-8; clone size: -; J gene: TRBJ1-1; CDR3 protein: CASSFIDMNTEAFF; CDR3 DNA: TGTGCCAGCAGCTTTATTGACATGAACACTGAAGCTTTCTTT
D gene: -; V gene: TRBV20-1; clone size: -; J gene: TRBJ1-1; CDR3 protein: CSAPLNTEAFF; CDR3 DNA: TGCAGTGCTCCTTTAAACACTGAAGCTTTCTTT
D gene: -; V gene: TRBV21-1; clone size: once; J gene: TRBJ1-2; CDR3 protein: CASSKERQTYGYTF; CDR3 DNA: TGTGCCAGCAGCAAAGAACGGCAGACCTATGGCTACACCTTC
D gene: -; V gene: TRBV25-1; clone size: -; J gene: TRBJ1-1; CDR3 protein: CASSALLPPDREGAEAFF; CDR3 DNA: TGTGCCAGCAGTGCATTACTCCCCCCAGATAGGGAAGGGGCTGAAGCTTTCTTT
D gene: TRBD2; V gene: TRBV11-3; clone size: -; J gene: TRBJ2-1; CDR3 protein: CASSLTSGAYNEQFF; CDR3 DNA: TGTGCCAGCAGCCTTACTAGCGGTGCCTACAATGAGCAGTTCTTC
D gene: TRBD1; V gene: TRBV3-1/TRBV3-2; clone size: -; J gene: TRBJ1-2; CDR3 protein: CASSQDVTGGRGYTF; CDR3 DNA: TGTGCCAGCAGCCAAGATGTGACAGGGGGCCGAGGCTACACCTTC
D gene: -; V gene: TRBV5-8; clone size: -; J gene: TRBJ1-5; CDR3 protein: CASSLEAGISNQPQHF; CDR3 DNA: TGTGCCAGCAGCTTAGAGGCAGGGATTAGCAATCAGCCCCAGCATTTT
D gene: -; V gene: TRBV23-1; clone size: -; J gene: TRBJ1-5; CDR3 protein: CASSRNGDLPQHF; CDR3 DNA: TGCGCCAGCAGTCGGAACGGGGATTTGCCCCAGCATTTT
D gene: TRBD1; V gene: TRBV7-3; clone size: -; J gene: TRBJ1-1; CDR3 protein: CASSAQGASTEAFF; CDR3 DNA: TGTGCCAGCAGCGCACAGGGGGCGTCAACTGAAGCTTTCTTT
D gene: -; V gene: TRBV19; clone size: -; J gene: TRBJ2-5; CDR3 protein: CASSTRETQYF; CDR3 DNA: TGTGCCAGTAGTACAAGGGAGACCCAGTACTTC
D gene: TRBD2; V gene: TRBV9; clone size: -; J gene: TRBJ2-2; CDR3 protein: CASSAGTSGRGGNTGELFF; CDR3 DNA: TGTGCCAGCAGCGCAGGGACTAGCGGGAGAGGGGGGAACACCGGGGAGCTGTTTTTT
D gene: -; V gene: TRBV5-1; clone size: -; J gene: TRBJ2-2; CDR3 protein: CASSLWGSGELFF; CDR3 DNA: TGCGCCAGCAGCTTGTGGGGGTCCGGGGAGCTGTTTTTT
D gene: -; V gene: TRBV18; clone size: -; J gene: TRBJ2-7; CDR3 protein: CASSPILAEGEQYF; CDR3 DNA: TGTGCCAGCTCACCTATCCTAGCCGAGGGGGAGCAGTACTTC
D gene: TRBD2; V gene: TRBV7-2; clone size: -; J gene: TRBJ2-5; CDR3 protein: CASSPSGLAGGETQYF; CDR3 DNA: TGTGCCAGCAGCCCAAGCGGACTAGCGGGAGGAGAGACCCAGTACTTC
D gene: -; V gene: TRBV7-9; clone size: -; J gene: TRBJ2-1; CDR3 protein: CASSTQGGGLEGQFF; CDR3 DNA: TGTGCCAGCAGCACACAGGGAGGGGGCCTAGAGGGGCAGTTCTTC
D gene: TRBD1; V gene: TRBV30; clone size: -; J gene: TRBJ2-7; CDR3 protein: CAWRETGGTYEQYF; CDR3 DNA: TGTGCCTGGAGGGAGACAGGGGGGACCTACGAGCAGTACTTC
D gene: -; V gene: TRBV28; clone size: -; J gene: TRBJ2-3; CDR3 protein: CASTSSWDTQYF; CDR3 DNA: TGTGCCAGCACCTCATCTTGGGATACGCAGTATTTT
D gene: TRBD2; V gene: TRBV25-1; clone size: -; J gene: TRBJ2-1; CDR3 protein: CASSESSGRGGSYNEQFF; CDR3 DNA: TGTGCCAGCAGTGAGTCGAGCGGGAGGGGAGGATCCTACAATGAGCAGTTCTTC
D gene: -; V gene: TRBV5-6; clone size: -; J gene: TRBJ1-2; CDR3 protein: CASSLSPGQGYGYTF; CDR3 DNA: TGTGCCAGCAGCTTGTCCCCCGGGCAGGGGTATGGCTACACCTTC
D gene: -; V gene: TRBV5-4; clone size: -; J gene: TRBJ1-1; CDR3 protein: CACYALTVERNTEAFF; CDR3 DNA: TGTGCCTGCTATGCCCTGACTGTTGAGAGGAACACTGAAGCTTTCTTT
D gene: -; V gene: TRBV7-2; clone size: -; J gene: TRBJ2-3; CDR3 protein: CASSPIGQPPTDTQYF; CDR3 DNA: TGTGCCAGCAGCCCGATTGGGCAACCCCCCACAGATACGCAGTATTTT
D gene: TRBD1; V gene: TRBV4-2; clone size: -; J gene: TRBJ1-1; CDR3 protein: CASSQLQGKGTEAFF; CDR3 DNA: TGTGCCAGCAGCCAGTTACAGGGGAAAGGGACTGAAGCTTTCTTT